These T cell receptor beta chains were read from a single sample in a study of radiation and T cells in renal cell carcinoma. Assay used: immunoSEQ multiplex PCR; TCRdb lists only in-frame clones, some missing. The data contain 150,000 to 180,000 clones, approximately 90% of them singletons. Sequencing used blood, obtained from a patient whose treatment included radiotherapy and nephrectomy. Every receptor here comes from a woman in her fifties or sixties with renal cell carcinoma. The CDR3 runs from the conserved cysteine through the conserved F or W. The D gene is left open where the match is weak. Where a row states a size, it is once, few, many or the class of an expanded clone; other rows omit it.

>TRBJ1-2|.|.|TRBV13
CASRAANYGYTF
TGTGCCAGCCGCGCTGCTAACTATGGCTACACCTTC
>TRBJ2-7|.|.|TRBV29-1
CSVSSSRRDNSYEQYF
TGCAGCGTTAGTTCAAGTCGCCGGGACAACTCCTACGAGCAGTACTTC
>TRBJ1-2|.|.|TRBV6-5
CASGRALGGYTF
TGTGCCAGCGGCCGGGCCCTTGGGGGCTACACCTTC
>TRBJ1-3|.|.|TRBV27
CASSLSGGGNTIYF
TGTGCCAGCAGTTTATCCGGGGGTGGAAACACCATATATTTT
>TRBJ2-7|TRBD2|.|TRBV11-2
CASRLAGTSGAYEQYF
TGTGCCAGCAGGTTAGCCGGGACTAGCGGAGCCTACGAGCAGTACTTC
>TRBJ1-2|.|.|TRBV9
CASSVVETPRQTEGGYTF
TGTGCCAGCAGCGTAGTAGAGACCCCGAGGCAGACAGAGGGTGGCTACACCTTC
>TRBJ1-2|TRBD1|few|TRBV11-2
CASSSSQGAGGYTF
TGTGCCAGCAGCTCATCCCAGGGGGCGGGTGGCTACACCTTC
>TRBJ2-3|.|.|TRBV5-1
CASSLEWDSTDTQYF
TGCGCCAGCAGCTTGGAATGGGATAGCACAGATACGCAGTATTTT
>TRBJ2-3|.|once|TRBV30
CAWSVGWVGADTQYF
TGTGCCTGGAGTGTAGGGTGGGTTGGAGCAGATACGCAGTATTTT
>TRBJ1-5|.|.|TRBV11-2
CASSLDRGSSNQPQHF
TGTGCCAGCAGCTTAGATAGAGGGTCAAGCAATCAGCCCCAGCATTTT
>TRBJ1-2|.|.|TRBV10-3
CAISGQFDGPHYGYTF
TGTGCCATCAGTGGGCAGTTCGATGGCCCCCACTATGGCTACACCTTC
>TRBJ2-3|TRBD2|.|TRBV27
CASSSETSGGWDTQYF
TGTGCCAGCAGTTCCGAGACTAGCGGGGGGTGGGATACGCAGTATTTT
>TRBJ2-7|TRBD1|.|TRBV19
CASSMTGSGNEQYF
TGTGCCAGTAGTATGACAGGGTCTGGCAACGAGCAGTACTTC
>TRBJ2-7|.|.|TRBV11-2
CASSLGRATSYEQYF
TGTGCCAGCAGCTTAGGCAGGGCTACCTCCTACGAGCAGTACTTC
>TRBJ2-3|TRBD2|.|TRBV18
CASSPSSGGFSDTQYF
TGTGCCAGCTCACCATCTAGCGGGGGTTTCTCAGATACGCAGTATTTT
>TRBJ1-5|TRBD1|.|TRBV6-1
CASSAGDRVSQPQHF
TGTGCCAGCAGTGCAGGAGACAGGGTGAGTCAGCCCCAGCATTTT
>TRBJ1-2|.|.|TRBV11-2
CASSLDSYRVNYGYTF
TGTGCCAGCAGCTTAGATTCCTACAGGGTAAACTATGGCTACACCTTC
>TRBJ1-2|TRBD1|many|TRBV9
CASSGDRGYHGYTF
TGTGCCAGCAGCGGCGACAGGGGGTACCATGGCTACACCTTC
>TRBJ2-1|.|.|TRBV9
CARRRGDPWNEQFF
TGTGCCAGACGGAGGGGGGACCCTTGGAATGAGCAGTTCTTC
>TRBJ1-6|.|.|TRBV19
CASSTDGLWPLHF
TGTGCCAGTAGCACCGATGGGCTTTGGCCCCTCCACTTT
>TRBJ1-1|TRBD1|few|TRBV30
CAWRTGGDGNTEAFF
TGTGCCTGGAGAACAGGGGGAGATGGGAACACTGAAGCTTTCTTT
>TRBJ2-3|.|.|TRBV27
CASKAWGTTDTQYF
TGTGCCAGCAAAGCTTGGGGCACGACAGATACGCAGTATTTT
>TRBJ1-1|.|once|TRBV30
CAWKTGPMTEAFF
TGTGCCTGGAAAACAGGGCCGATGACTGAAGCTTTCTTT
>TRBJ2-7|.|.|TRBV6-5
CATRLFAGHEQYF
TGTGCCACTCGACTCTTTGCGGGGCACGAGCAGTACTTC
>TRBJ1-1|.|.|TRBV7-8
CASGLHRNTEAFF
TGTGCCAGCGGCCTACACCGGAACACTGAAGCTTTCTTT
>TRBJ1-3|.|.|TRBV6-6
CASSSEGNTIYF
TGTGCCAGCAGTTCGGAAGGAAACACCATATATTTT
>TRBJ1-2|.|.|TRBV9
CASLRDGNYGYTF
TGTGCCAGTCTGAGGGACGGGAACTATGGCTACACCTTC
>TRBJ1-5|.|once|TRBV9
CASSVGAGREQPQHF
TGTGCCAGCAGCGTAGGGGCAGGGCGGGAGCAGCCCCAGCATTTT
>TRBJ2-1|.|few|TRBV14
CASSQDTAGWDEQFF
TGTGCCAGCAGCCAAGATACGGCGGGGTGGGATGAGCAGTTCTTC
>TRBJ1-2|.|.|TRBV19
CASSDARVGGYTF
TGTGCCAGTAGTGACGCCAGGGTTGGCGGCTACACCTTC
>TRBJ2-3|.|.|TRBV5-1
CASRPHRATLGGDTQYF
TGCGCCAGCAGACCTCACCGGGCAACTTTGGGGGGAGATACGCAGTATTTT
>TRBJ2-3|.|.|TRBV5-4
CASSVYGTLSTDTQYF
TGTGCCAGCAGCGTGTACGGGACACTGAGCACAGATACGCAGTATTTT
>TRBJ1-6|.|.|TRBV30
CAWSAGFRRSNSPLHF
TGTGCCTGGAGTGCCGGGTTTCGCAGGAGTAATTCACCCCTCCACTTT
>TRBJ2-1|.|.|TRBV6-5
CASSSLWSEQFF
TGTGCCAGCAGTTCCCTGTGGTCTGAGCAGTTCTTC
>TRBJ2-6|TRBD1|.|TRBV4-1
CASSQGTGGTGANVLTF
TGCGCCAGCAGCCAAGGGACAGGGGGAACTGGGGCCAACGTCCTGACTTTC
>TRBJ1-4|TRBD1|.|TRBV5-4
CASSWEGTGGEKLFF
TGTGCCAGCAGCTGGGAAGGGACAGGAGGAGAAAAACTGTTTTTT
>TRBJ1-1|.|.|TRBV7-9
CASSLPPTGSIQNTEAFF
TGTGCCAGCAGCTTACCCCCGACGGGCTCTATTCAGAACACTGAAGCTTTCTTT
>TRBJ1-2|.|.|TRBV16
CASSPPAGRYTF
TGTGCCAGCAGCCCCCCCGCAGGCCGCTACACCTTC
>TRBJ2-1|TRBD2|.|TRBV7-2
CASSLGLAVYNEQFF
TGTGCCAGCAGCTTGGGACTAGCGGTCTACAATGAGCAGTTCTTC
>TRBJ2-1|.|.|TRBV4-1
CASSQQAYNEQFF
TGCGCCAGCAGCCAACAGGCCTACAATGAGCAGTTCTTC
>TRBJ1-5|TRBD1|.|TRBV7-8
CASSLVSGGRDQPQHF
TGTGCCAGCAGCTTAGTTTCAGGGGGCAGAGATCAGCCCCAGCATTTT
>TRBJ2-2|TRBD2|.|TRBV9
CASSPSPGGRTGELFF
TGTGCCAGCAGCCCCAGCCCGGGGGGGCGAACCGGGGAGCTGTTTTTT
>TRBJ1-2|.|.|TRBV10-1
CASSESKGSGYTF
TGCGCCAGCAGTGAGTCGAAGGGGTCTGGCTACACCTTC
>TRBJ1-3|.|once|TRBV13
CASSRGGYGNTIYF
TGTGCCAGCAGCCGTGGGGGATATGGAAACACCATATATTTT
>TRBJ1-1|.|.|TRBV6-5
CASSPRGQGAEAFF
TGTGCCAGCAGCCCGAGAGGGCAGGGAGCTGAAGCTTTCTTT
>TRBJ2-1|.|.|TRBV11-1
CASSRAEVMVGSYNEQFF
TGTGCCAGCAGCCGGGCTGAGGTAATGGTAGGTTCCTACAATGAGCAGTTCTTC
>TRBJ2-1|.|.|TRBV7-6
CASSLTRGGNNEQFF
TGTGCCAGCAGCCTAACCCGAGGGGGTAACAATGAGCAGTTCTTC
>TRBJ2-1|TRBD2|.|TRBV6-4
CASSGDYLTEQFF
TGTGCCAGCAGTGGGGACTACCTAACTGAGCAGTTCTTC
>TRBJ2-5|.|.|TRBV9
CASSLGGGSGETQYF
TGTGCCAGCAGCCTCGGAGGGGGCAGTGGAGAGACCCAGTACTTC
>TRBJ2-7|.|.|TRBV14
CASSQAPRAEQYF
TGTGCCAGCAGCCAAGCCCCCCGGGCCGAGCAGTACTTC
>TRBJ1-5|.|few|TRBV7-3
CASSPFKGPNEHF
TGTGCCAGCAGCCCCTTCAAGGGCCCGAACGAGCATTTT
>TRBJ2-5|.|.|TRBV15
CATSRDRQETQYF
TGTGCCACCAGCAGAGACCGCCAAGAGACCCAGTACTTC
>TRBJ1-2|.|.|TRBV19
CASSIQGRDYGYTF
TGTGCCAGTAGTATACAGGGCAGGGACTATGGCTACACCTTC
>TRBJ2-6|.|once|TRBV15
CATSSPDIRASGANVLTF
TGTGCCACCAGCAGCCCGGACATCCGAGCCTCTGGGGCCAACGTCCTGACTTTC
>TRBJ2-5|.|.|TRBV7-6
CASSLGGIQETQYF
TGTGCCAGCAGCTTAGGCGGAATCCAAGAGACCCAGTACTTC
>TRBJ1-2|TRBD1|.|TRBV6-6
CASSYPQGYGYTF
TGTGCCAGCAGTTACCCACAGGGGTATGGCTACACCTTC
>TRBJ1-1|.|.|TRBV19
CASSIARAGNTEAFF
TGTGCCAGTAGTATAGCAAGGGCTGGGAACACTGAAGCTTTCTTT